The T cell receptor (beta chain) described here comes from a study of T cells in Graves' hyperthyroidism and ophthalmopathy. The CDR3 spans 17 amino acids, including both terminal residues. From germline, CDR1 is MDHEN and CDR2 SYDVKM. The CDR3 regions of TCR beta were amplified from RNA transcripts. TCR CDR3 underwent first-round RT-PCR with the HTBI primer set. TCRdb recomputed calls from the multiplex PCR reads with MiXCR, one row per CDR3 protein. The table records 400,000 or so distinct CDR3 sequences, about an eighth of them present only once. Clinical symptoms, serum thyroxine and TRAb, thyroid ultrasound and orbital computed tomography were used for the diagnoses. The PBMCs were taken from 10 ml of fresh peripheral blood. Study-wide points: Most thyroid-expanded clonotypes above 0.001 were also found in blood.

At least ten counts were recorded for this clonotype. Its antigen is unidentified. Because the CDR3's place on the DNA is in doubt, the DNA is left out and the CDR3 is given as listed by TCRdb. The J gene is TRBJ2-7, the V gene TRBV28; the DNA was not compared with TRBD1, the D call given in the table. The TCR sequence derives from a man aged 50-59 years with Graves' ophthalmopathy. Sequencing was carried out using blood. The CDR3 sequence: CASSSSPGHRKGYEQYF.